This passage covers 6 T cell receptor beta chains from one sample sequenced in a study of shared clonotypes between healthy human individuals. Some clones are missing from TCRdb's copy, which holds only in-frame ones; the method was immunoSEQ multiplex PCR. Of 950,000 to 1,200,000 clones listed, around 77% are singletons. Source material: memory CD4+ T cells from PBMCs. The subset was: CD45RA-negative fraction. The receptors come from a man in his late teens or twenties in good health. Some clones in this sample may be carry-over from other donors' samples.

This clone came up once. DNA for the CDR3: TGCGCCAGCAGCTTTGGAGCGGGGACTATTCAAGAGACCCAGTACTTC. It is translated as CASSFGAGTIQETQYF. This chain joins TRBV4-1 and TRBJ2-5; TRBD2 matches at 7 bases. Germline assignment: CDR1 MGHRA and CDR2 YSYEKL. This CDR3 has 16 residues. J was trimmed by 2 bases and V by 5 bases; bases with no gene match: 11.

The rearrangement joins TRBV27 to TRBJ1-2; D call uncertain. Germline V gene sequence: CDR1 MNHEY, CDR2 SMNVEV (reference sequence). V was shortened by 3 bases and J by 3 bases, with 14 bases between the two germline ends. This CDR3 is 15 amino acids long. The CDR3 bases are TGTGCCAGCAGTTTTAGGGTCTCGGCCGACTATGGCTACACCTTC. It translates to CASSFRVSADYGYTF.

The chain recombines TRBV27 with TRBJ2-3; 9 bases map to TRBD2. Germline CDR1 is MNHEY and CDR2 is SMNVEV (reference sequence). J gave up 4 bases and V 5 bases, and 10 bases lay outside the gene matches. This CDR3 contains 16 residues. The CDR3: CASSPPGTSTPDTQYF. The CDR3 DNA sequence: TGTGCCAGCAGTCCCCCCGGGACTAGCACGCCAGATACGCAGTATTTT.

This clone was detected only a few times. V is TRBV2 and J is TRBJ1-1; D is unclear. This CDR3 is built from 12 residues. Germline values: CDR1 SNHLY, CDR2 FYNNEI. V was cut by 4 bases and J by 10 bases, with 13 bases left in between. CDR3 sequence reads: CASSGHRGRAFF. Written as DNA, the CDR3 is TGTGCCAGCAGTGGACACCGAGGACGAGCTTTCTTT. The whole variable domain, remainder taken from reference TRBV2 and TRBJ1-1, is EPEVTQTPSHQVTQMGQEVILRCVPISNHLYFYWYRQILGQKVEFLVSFYNNEISEKSEIFDDQFSVERPDGSNFTLKIRSTKLEDSAMYFCASSGHRGRAFFGQGTRLTVV.

This clone was picked up one time. The rearrangement uses TRBV21-1 and TRBJ1-1; the table's D call, TRBD1, was not checked against the DNA. TRBV21-1 constitutes a pseudogene. The CDR3 has 13 amino acids. The CDR3 reads CASSARTGGKAFF. As DNA, the CDR3 is TGTGCCAGCAGCGCCCGGACAGGGGGAAAAGCTTTCTTT.

The chain links TRBV10-3 to TRBJ1-3, with 12 bases that match TRBD1. CDR1 ENHRY and CDR2 SYGVKD come from the germline V gene. The CDR3 is 15 residues long. The trim removed 6 bases at V and 2 bases at J, leaving 2 bases unmatched. The CDR3 reads CAISRDRGPGNTIYF. CDR3 DNA sequence: TGTGCCATCAGCAGGGACAGGGGGCCTGGAAACACCATATATTTT.